Below are 13 T cell receptor beta chains sequenced from a single sample in a study of CD8+CD57+ T cells in acquired aplastic anemia. Those patients picked for sequencing had displayed CD8+CD57+ cell expansion on flow cytometry. Genomic DNA provided the template from which TCR beta VDJ and CDR3 profiles were obtained. Using its own MiXCR run on the reads, TCRdb lists one record per CDR3 protein. The data hold about 160,000 distinct CDR3 sequences, with around 75% observed a single time. The sequenced material came from sorted CD4+, CD8+, or CD8+CD57+ T cells (not recorded which) from PBMCs. These receptors came from a human donor with aplastic anemia.

This clonotype appeared once. The CDR3 region is CASSPPAGGRELFF. The CDR3 nucleotides read TGTGCCAGCAGCCCGCCAGCGGGGGGGCGCGAGCTGTTTTTT. The chain has TRBV7-3 and TRBJ2-2; 10 bases match TRBD2. The trim removed 5 bases at V and 11 bases at J, leaving 8 bases unmatched. Germline CDR1 is SGHTA and CDR2 is FQGTGA. This CDR3 spans 14 amino acids.

The chain is built from TRBV6-4 and TRBJ1-4; no firm D call. Trimming left V 2 bases short and J 2 bases short, with 3 bases between. CDR1 MRHNA and CDR2 SNTAGT come from the germline V gene. The length of the CDR3 is 13 residues. In DNA, the CDR3 is TGTGCCAGCAGTGACGGGACTAATGAAAAACTGTTTTTT. Protein sequence: CASSDGTNEKLFF.

This chain joins TRBV6-2 or TRBV6-3 and TRBJ2-1; 7 nucleotides align to TRBD1. This CDR3 has 15 residues. The V and J ends lost 5 bases and 3 bases, in that order; junction bases with no gene match: 7. The germline gives CDR1 MNHEY, CDR2 SVGEGT. The CDR3 region is CASSLRQGNYNEQFF. In DNA form, the CDR3 reads TGTGCCAGCAGTCTGAGACAGGGCAACTACAATGAGCAGTTCTTC.

This clonotype was found once. This chain links TRBV20-1 with TRBJ1-6; D not resolved. This CDR3 spans 13 amino acids. Germline CDR1 DFQATT, CDR2 SNEGSKA (reference sequence). V was cut by 5 bases and J by 9 bases, with 14 bases left in between. In DNA form, the CDR3 reads TGCAGTGCTCTCGACACGCCTAGTTCACCCCTCCACTTT. Its translation: CSALDTPSSPLHF.

The V call is TRBV24-1, the J call TRBJ2-1; no firm D call. The V gene's germline CDR1 is KGHDR and CDR2 SFDVKD. The CDR3 consists of 15 residues. With 7 bases removed from V and 0 bases from J, the gap between germline ends came to 12 bases. CDR3 residues: CATSDAVHSYNEQFF. Written as DNA, the CDR3 is TGTGCCACCAGCGACGCAGTTCACTCCTACAATGAGCAGTTCTTC.

The chain recombines TRBV7-3 with TRBJ2-1; D is possibly TRBD2 (5 bases). The V end was cut by 3 bases, the J end by 2 bases, with 11 bases between. CDR3 length: 15 residues. Germline values: CDR1 SGHTA, CDR2 FQGTGA. The CDR3 DNA is TGTGCCAGCAGCTTGGGCGTCGGGGCCTACAATGAGCAGTTCTTC. Its protein product is CASSLGVGAYNEQFF.

The chain recombines TRBV15 with TRBJ1-1, with D uncertain. Germline-derived CDR1 and CDR2 are LNHNV and YYDKDF (reference sequence). V lost 2 bases to trimming and J lost 3 bases, with 4 bases between them. The CDR3 sequence is 12 residues long. CDR3 amino acids: CATSRPYTEAFF. The CDR3 bases are TGTGCCACCAGCAGACCGTACACTGAAGCTTTCTTT.

The chain couples TRBV20-1 to TRBJ1-1; D perhaps matches TRBD1 (5 bases). This CDR3 has 10 amino acids. The germline CDR1 and CDR2 sequences are DFQATT and SNEGSKA (reference sequence). In nucleotides, the CDR3 is TGCAGGGCTGGGGGAACTGAAGCTTTCTTT. Translation: CRAGGTEAFF.

The rearrangement joins TRBV5-6 to TRBJ2-3; D not certain. Germline values: CDR1 SGHDT, CDR2 YYEEEE. V gave up 0 bases and J gave up 3 bases, with 8 bases separating them. CDR3 length: 14 amino acids. DNA of the CDR3: TGTGCCAGCAGCTTGGGGCCAGTTACAGATACGCAGTATTTT. It encodes CASSLGPVTDTQYF. The full variable domain, in which reference TRBV5-6 and TRBJ2-3 provide the parts outside the CDR3, is DAGVTQSPTHLIKTRGQQVTLRCSPKSGHDTVSWYQQALGQGPQFIFQYYEEEERQRGNFPDRFSGHQFPNYSSELNVNALLLGDSALYLCASSLGPVTDTQYFGPGTRLTVL.

The rearrangement uses TRBV5-1 and TRBJ2-7, with 10 bases matching TRBD2. The CDR3 is made up of 15 amino acids. J gave up 2 bases and V 4 bases, and 6 bases lay outside the gene matches. The germline V gene has CDR1 SGHRS and CDR2 YFSETQ. The CDR3 sequence is CASSPASGGTYEQYF. The DNA of the CDR3 is TGCGCCAGCAGCCCGGCTAGCGGGGGCACCTACGAGCAGTACTTC.

The genes are TRBV7-3 and TRBJ2-7; 14 positions match TRBD2. This CDR3 spans 13 amino acids. V lost 6 bases and J lost 7; bases outside the gene matches: 2. Germline V gives CDR1 SGHTA, CDR2 FQGTGA. Here the CDR3 DNA reads TGTGCCAGCAGGCGACTAGCGGGGGGGGAGCAGTACTTC. Translating gives CASRRLAGGEQYF.

The V and J genes are TRBV7-9 and TRBJ1-1; D may be TRBD1 (5 bases). This CDR3 spans 19 amino acids. V was cut by 1 base and J by 0 bases, with 21 bases left in between. The germline CDR1 and CDR2 sequences are SEHNR and FQNEAQ (reference sequence). The CDR3 DNA reads TGTGCCAGCAGCTTAGTTACCCCCGGGACGGTTGACCTGAACACTGAAGCTTTCTTT. Its protein is CASSLVTPGTVDLNTEAFF.

V is TRBV7-2 and J is TRBJ1-6, with D unclear. Between the trimmed V and J ends, which lost 2 bases and 8 bases, there was a span of 10 bases. The CDR3 is made up of 14 amino acids. Germline V CDR1 and CDR2: SGHTA, FQGNSA. The CDR3 nucleotides are TGTGCCAGCAGCTTAAGGTCGGATTATTCACCCCTCCACTTT. Its translation is CASSLRSDYSPLHF. Combining the CDR3 with reference TRBV7-2 and TRBJ1-6 gives the whole variable domain GAGVSQSPSNKVTEKGKDVELRCDPISGHTALYWYRQSLGQGLEFLIYFQGNSAPDKSGLPSDRFSAERTGGSVSTLTIQRTQQEDSAVYLCASSLRSDYSPLHFGNGTRLTVT.